This TCR beta chain was obtained from a study of shared clonotypes between healthy human individuals. Whole-study findings and limits: Rarefaction gave evidence that sorted-subset sequencing remained incomplete despite large depth. Sampling used blood alone; tissue repertoires probably differ.

Method: immunoSEQ multiplex PCR; TCRdb's copy keeps in-frame clones and lacks some. Altogether roughly 2,300,000 clones are present, around 90% being singletons, with the ten largest covering 0.37%. The J segment lost 3 bases and the V segment lost 4 bases, leaving 7 bases of the junction unmatched. Germline assignment: CDR1 LNHDA and CDR2 SQIVND (reference sequence). The CDR3 has 16 amino acids. As for this clone: Antigen: not known.

Material for sequencing was naive CD4+ T cells from PBMCs. Subset reported: CD45RA+ positively selected. This sequence was found in a man aged 18-30 years in good health. Some clones in this sample may be carry-over from other donors' samples. The chain couples TRBV19 to TRBJ2-2, with 8 bases lining up with TRBD1. In DNA, the CDR3 is TGTGCCAGTAGTACCCCAGGGGGCCCAGACACCGGGGAGCTGTTTTTT. Translated, it gives CASSTPGGPDTGELFF.